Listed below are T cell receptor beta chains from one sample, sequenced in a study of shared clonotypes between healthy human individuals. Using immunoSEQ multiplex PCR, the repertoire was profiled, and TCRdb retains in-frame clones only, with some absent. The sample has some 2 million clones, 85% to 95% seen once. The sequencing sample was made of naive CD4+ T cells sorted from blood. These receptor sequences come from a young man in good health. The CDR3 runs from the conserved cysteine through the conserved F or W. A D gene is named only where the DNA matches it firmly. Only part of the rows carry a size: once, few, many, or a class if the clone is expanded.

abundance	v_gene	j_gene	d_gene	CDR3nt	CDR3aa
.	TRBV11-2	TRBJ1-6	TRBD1	TGTGCCAGCAGCCCAACAGGGGATAATTCACCCCTCCACTTT	CASSPTGDNSPLHF
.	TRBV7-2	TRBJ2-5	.	TGTGCCAGCAGCTTGGGCCTCGTGGAGACCCAGTACTTC	CASSLGLVETQYF
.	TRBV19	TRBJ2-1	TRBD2	TGTGCCAGTAGTATAGATCGACTAGCGGGCTCCTCCTACAATGAGCAGTTCTTC	CASSIDRLAGSSYNEQFF
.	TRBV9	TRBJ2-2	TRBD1	TGTGCCAGCAGCGTTACAGGGGTAGCCGGGGAGCTGTTTTTT	CASSVTGVAGELFF
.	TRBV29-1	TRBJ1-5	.	TGCAGCGTTGCGGGGGTCGGGCAGCCCCAGCATTTT	CSVAGVGQPQHF
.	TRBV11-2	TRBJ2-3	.	TGTGCCAGCAGCTTAGACCCGGCCCCGGATACGCAGTATTTT	CASSLDPAPDTQYF
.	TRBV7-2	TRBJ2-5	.	TGTGCCAGCAGCTTCTCGCACCGTCAGGAGACCCAGTACTTC	CASSFSHRQETQYF
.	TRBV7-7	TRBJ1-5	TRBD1	TGTGCAACCGGGGGTGCCACAGGGGTACCCCATCAGCCCCAGCATTTT	CATGGATGVPHQPQHF
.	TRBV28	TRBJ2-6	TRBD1	TGTGCCAGCAGTTTACCCTCCTTGTTTGGACAGGGTAGGGCCAACGTCCTGACTTTC	CASSLPSLFGQGRANVLTF
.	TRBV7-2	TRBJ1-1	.	TGTGCCAGCAGCTTAATAGGGGGATACGCTGAAGCTTTCTTT	CASSLIGGYAEAFF
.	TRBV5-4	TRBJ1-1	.	TGTGCCAGCAGCCTTAGACAAGGCACTGAAGCTTTCTTT	CASSLRQGTEAFF
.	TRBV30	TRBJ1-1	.	TGTGCCTGGAGTGACAACACTGAAGCTTTCTTT	CAWSDNTEAFF
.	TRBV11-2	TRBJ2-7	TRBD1	TGTGCCAGCAGCTTATCGGACAGGGTGGCCTACGAGCAGTACTTC	CASSLSDRVAYEQYF
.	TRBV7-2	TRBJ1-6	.	TGTGCCAGCAGCTCAATTACGAATTCACCCCTCCACTTT	CASSSITNSPLHF
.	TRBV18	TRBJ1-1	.	TGTGCCAGCTCCCCGGGAACCCAAGCTCAAGCTTTCTTT	CASSPGTQAQAFF
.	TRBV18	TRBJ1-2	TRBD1	TGTGCCAGCTCACCACAGGGACAGGGTTTTGGCTACACCTTC	CASSPQGQGFGYTF
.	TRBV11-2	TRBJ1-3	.	TGTGCCAGCAGCCCCCGAGGGGGGGGTACTGGAAACACCATATATTTT	CASSPRGGGTGNTIYF
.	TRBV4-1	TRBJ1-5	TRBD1	TGCGCCAGCAGCCAAGATCTAGGACAGGAAGGTCAGCCCCAGCATTTT	CASSQDLGQEGQPQHF
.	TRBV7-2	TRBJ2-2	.	TGTGCCAGCAGCTTAAGGCAGAACACCGGGGAGCTGTTTTTT	CASSLRQNTGELFF
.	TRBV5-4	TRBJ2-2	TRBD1	TGTGCCAGCAGACAGACAGGGTCCACCGGGGAGCTGTTTTTT	CASRQTGSTGELFF
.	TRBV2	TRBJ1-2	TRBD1	TGTGCCAGCGGCCGTGGGCAGGGGGTAGACTATGGCTACACCTTC	CASGRGQGVDYGYTF
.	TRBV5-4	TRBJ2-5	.	TGTGCCAGCAGCTTACGTGACATCCAAGAGACCCAGTACTTC	CASSLRDIQETQYF
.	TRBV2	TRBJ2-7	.	TGTGCCACATCCCCGGAGCGGCAGATGGGCGAGCAGTACTTC	CATSPERQMGEQYF
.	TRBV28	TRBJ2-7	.	TGTGCCAGCAGTTTTCTCCCTCCCGGCGGGAACGAGCAGTACTTC	CASSFLPPGGNEQYF
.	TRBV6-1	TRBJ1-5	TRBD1	TGTGCCAGCAGTGGAGGGACAGGCAGTAGCAATCAGCCCCAGCATTTT	CASSGGTGSSNQPQHF
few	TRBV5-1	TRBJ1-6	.	TGCGCCAGCAGTGGGGTCCCCGGGGGGTTCAATTCACCCCTCCACTTT	CASSGVPGGFNSPLHF
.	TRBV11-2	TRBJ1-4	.	TGTGCCAGCAGCCCCCCCAGGGGTTTTGAAAAACTGTTTTTT	CASSPPRGFEKLFF
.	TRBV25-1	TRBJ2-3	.	TGTGCCAGCAGTGAGGAGGGGGTCAGCACAGATACGCAGTATTTT	CASSEEGVSTDTQYF
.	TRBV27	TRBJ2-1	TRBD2	TGTGCCAGCAGTTTTTGGTCTAGCGGAGGTTACAATGAGCAGTTCTTC	CASSFWSSGGYNEQFF
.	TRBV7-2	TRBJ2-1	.	TGTGCCAGCAGCTTATTGCGCCCGAATGAGCAGTTCTTC	CASSLLRPNEQFF
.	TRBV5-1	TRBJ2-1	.	TGCGCCAGCAGCTTGTTACCGTGGAGCTCCTACAATGAGCAGTTCTTC	CASSLLPWSSYNEQFF
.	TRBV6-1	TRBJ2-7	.	TGTGCCAGCAGTGACCCAGCGCTATCCTACGAGCAGTACTTC	CASSDPALSYEQYF
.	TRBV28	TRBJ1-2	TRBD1	TGTGCCAGCAGGTCCGGGACAGGGGGCATCTATGGCTACACCTTC	CASRSGTGGIYGYTF
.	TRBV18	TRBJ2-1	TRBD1	TGTGCCAGCTCCCGCGGGACAGGGGGCGCAGGGAACAATGAGCAGTTCTTC	CASSRGTGGAGNNEQFF
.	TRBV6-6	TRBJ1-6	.	TGTGCCAGCAGTTACATCCAGGGCCCTAGGGTACCCCTCCACTTT	CASSYIQGPRVPLHF
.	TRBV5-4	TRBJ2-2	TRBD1	TGTGCCAGCAGCTTGAAGGGACAGGGGATATCCGGGGAGCTGTTTTTT	CASSLKGQGISGELFF
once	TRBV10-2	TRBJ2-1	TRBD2	TGCGCCAGCAGGGACAGCGGGGGAGAGAACAATGAGCAGTTCTTC	CASRDSGGENNEQFF
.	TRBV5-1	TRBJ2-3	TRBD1	TGCGCCAGCAGCTTACAGGGGGCAGAGGCAGATACGCAGTATTTT	CASSLQGAEADTQYF
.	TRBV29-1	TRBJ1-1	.	TGCCGATCCCATGATAAGGGGAGAGGCACTGAAGCTTTCTTT	CRSHDKGRGTEAFF
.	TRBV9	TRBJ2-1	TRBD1	TGTGCCAGCAGCGCCACAGGGGGCTCCTACAATGAGCAGTTCTTC	CASSATGGSYNEQFF
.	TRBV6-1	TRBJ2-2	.	TGTGCCAGCGTTTCCACGCCGAACACCGGGGAGCTGTTTTTT	CASVSTPNTGELFF